Listed below are T cell receptor beta chains from one sample, sequenced in a study of beta chain features in type 1 diabetes. The data were produced by immunoSEQ multiplex PCR, yet TCRdb's version contains in-frame clones alone and is incomplete. The table lists about 320,000 clones, 14% of them singletons, with roughly 7% in the top ten. The sequencing sample was made of central memory CD4+ T cells from blood. The receptors shown here come from a man between 25 and 39 years old in good health. CDR3s include the opening cysteine and the closing phenylalanine or tryptophan. Fields, in order: D gene, V gene, CDR3 length, J gene, CDR3 protein. A D gene is named only where the DNA matches it firmly.

d_call: NA; v_call: TRBV6-5; cdr3_length: 11; j_call: TRBJ2-7; cdr3_aa: CASKDDLGSYF
d_call: NA; v_call: TRBV4-3; cdr3_length: 16; j_call: TRBJ1-4; cdr3_aa: CASSQATTGKGEKLFF
d_call: NA; v_call: TRBV4-1; cdr3_length: 14; j_call: TRBJ2-5; cdr3_aa: CASSQGLGTETQYF
d_call: TRBD2; v_call: TRBV6-6; cdr3_length: 15; j_call: TRBJ2-3; cdr3_aa: CASSLSGRGTDTQYF
d_call: NA; v_call: TRBV5-1; cdr3_length: 16; j_call: TRBJ1-1; cdr3_aa: CASSLEGRAFGAEAFF
d_call: TRBD1; v_call: TRBV7-8; cdr3_length: 12; j_call: TRBJ1-5; cdr3_aa: CASSLGQGDLQF
d_call: NA; v_call: TRBV30; cdr3_length: 12; j_call: TRBJ1-1; cdr3_aa: CAWTPLVTEAFF
d_call: NA; v_call: TRBV11-2; cdr3_length: 15; j_call: TRBJ1-4; cdr3_aa: CASSSQTATNEKLFF
d_call: NA; v_call: TRBV6-1; cdr3_length: 15; j_call: TRBJ1-1; cdr3_aa: CASSGTDGAYTEAFF
d_call: TRBD2; v_call: TRBV2; cdr3_length: 15; j_call: TRBJ2-5; cdr3_aa: CASSVRGGPGETQYF
d_call: TRBD1; v_call: TRBV6-5; cdr3_length: 15; j_call: TRBJ1-5; cdr3_aa: CASRRDREGGQPQHF
d_call: NA; v_call: TRBV21-1; cdr3_length: 18; j_call: TRBJ2-1; cdr3_aa: CASSTRPGLAVQYNEQFF
d_call: NA; v_call: TRBV2; cdr3_length: 15; j_call: TRBJ1-5; cdr3_aa: CASRGVQGRGQPQHF
d_call: NA; v_call: TRBV5-6; cdr3_length: 13; j_call: TRBJ1-4; cdr3_aa: CASSFGTNEKLFF
d_call: NA; v_call: TRBV6-6; cdr3_length: 15; j_call: TRBJ1-6; cdr3_aa: CASRKDSSYNSPLHF
d_call: NA; v_call: TRBV7-2; cdr3_length: 13; j_call: TRBJ1-5; cdr3_aa: CASSPDANQPQHF
d_call: NA; v_call: TRBV30; cdr3_length: 14; j_call: TRBJ2-1; cdr3_aa: CAWSTISLHNEQFF
d_call: TRBD1; v_call: TRBV19; cdr3_length: 17; j_call: TRBJ1-5; cdr3_aa: CATRQGAHRRSGQPQHF
d_call: TRBD1; v_call: TRBV2; cdr3_length: 14; j_call: TRBJ2-2; cdr3_aa: CASRQGQNTGELFF
d_call: NA; v_call: TRBV27; cdr3_length: 14; j_call: TRBJ1-1; cdr3_aa: CASSSPGQNTEAFF
d_call: NA; v_call: TRBV6-5; cdr3_length: 15; j_call: TRBJ2-5; cdr3_aa: CASSSLGGVKETQYF
d_call: TRBD1; v_call: TRBV4-1; cdr3_length: 15; j_call: TRBJ2-4; cdr3_aa: CASSPTGGEGNIQYF
d_call: NA; v_call: TRBV6-6; cdr3_length: 16; j_call: TRBJ1-3; cdr3_aa: CASSPYGGDSGNTIYF
d_call: NA; v_call: TRBV30; cdr3_length: 11; j_call: TRBJ1-2; cdr3_aa: CAWRVNYGYTF
d_call: NA; v_call: TRBV10-3; cdr3_length: 16; j_call: TRBJ1-3; cdr3_aa: CASSYLPGESGNTIYF
d_call: NA; v_call: TRBV5-6; cdr3_length: 12; j_call: TRBJ1-1; cdr3_aa: CASGDQNGEAFF
d_call: TRBD1; v_call: TRBV6-1; cdr3_length: 14; j_call: TRBJ1-2; cdr3_aa: CASRPPGGIRGYTF
d_call: NA; v_call: TRBV27; cdr3_length: 17; j_call: TRBJ2-5; cdr3_aa: CASSATSTWLVGETQYF
d_call: TRBD2; v_call: TRBV2; cdr3_length: 15; j_call: TRBJ2-1; cdr3_aa: CASASGTSSYNEQFF
d_call: NA; v_call: TRBV6-5; cdr3_length: 13; j_call: TRBJ1-1; cdr3_aa: CASSRTRNTEAFF
d_call: TRBD2; v_call: TRBV10-2; cdr3_length: 15; j_call: TRBJ2-5; cdr3_aa: CASSGRTSGMETQYF
d_call: NA; v_call: TRBV4-2; cdr3_length: 19; j_call: TRBJ2-3; cdr3_aa: CASSPWAKRGGFGTDTQYF
d_call: TRBD1; v_call: TRBV10-3; cdr3_length: 13; j_call: NA; cdr3_aa: CAISSGGIYEQYF
d_call: TRBD1; v_call: TRBV12-5; cdr3_length: 14; j_call: TRBJ1-4; cdr3_aa: CASGLDRGREKLFF
d_call: NA; v_call: TRBV7-3; cdr3_length: 14; j_call: TRBJ2-3; cdr3_aa: CASSSTSSADTQYF
d_call: NA; v_call: TRBV2; cdr3_length: 14; j_call: TRBJ1-6; cdr3_aa: CASSESPVGSPLHF
d_call: NA; v_call: TRBV7-2; cdr3_length: 13; j_call: TRBJ1-5; cdr3_aa: CASSYQSNQPQHF
d_call: NA; v_call: TRBV25-1; cdr3_length: 15; j_call: TRBJ1-1; cdr3_aa: CASSYGGGFGTEAFF
d_call: TRBD2; v_call: TRBV7-2; cdr3_length: 15; j_call: TRBJ2-5; cdr3_aa: CASTRTSGGSETQYF
d_call: TRBD2; v_call: TRBV2; cdr3_length: 15; j_call: TRBJ2-1; cdr3_aa: CASSEAPLAGGEQFF
d_call: NA; v_call: TRBV5-6; cdr3_length: 16; j_call: TRBJ2-2; cdr3_aa: CASSFVGLGITGELFF
d_call: NA; v_call: TRBV30; cdr3_length: 14; j_call: TRBJ1-3; cdr3_aa: CAWNRRRSGNTIYF
d_call: NA; v_call: TRBV7-2; cdr3_length: 16; j_call: TRBJ1-6; cdr3_aa: CASSPDRGSYNSPLHF
d_call: TRBD2; v_call: TRBV7-2; cdr3_length: 15; j_call: TRBJ2-3; cdr3_aa: CASSLTSGRTDTQYF
d_call: NA; v_call: TRBV7-2; cdr3_length: 13; j_call: TRBJ2-3; cdr3_aa: CASSLYLGRAQYF
d_call: TRBD1; v_call: TRBV5-1; cdr3_length: 17; j_call: TRBJ2-1; cdr3_aa: CASSLTITGQGMHEQFF
d_call: NA; v_call: TRBV7-2; cdr3_length: 13; j_call: TRBJ2-1; cdr3_aa: CASRGLRGDQQFF
d_call: NA; v_call: TRBV13; cdr3_length: 14; j_call: TRBJ2-4; cdr3_aa: CASSNVKAKNIQYF
d_call: TRBD2; v_call: TRBV4-3; cdr3_length: 15; j_call: TRBJ2-5; cdr3_aa: CASSQDRLAQETQYF
d_call: TRBD1; v_call: TRBV7-8; cdr3_length: 13; j_call: TRBJ2-7; cdr3_aa: CASSWDRGYEQYF